Sequencing of this T cell receptor (beta chain) was carried out in a study of cytomegalovirus exposure and HLA in healthy donors. The trim removed 5 bases at V and 1 base at J, leaving 4 bases unmatched. The length of the CDR3 is 14 residues. Germline loops: CDR1 MNHEY, CDR2 SVGAGI. In its sample, this clone was seen a few times. Antigen specificity is unknown. The study's findings and limits: Versus the approximately 720-donor mean, an Asian-associated ancestry cluster reportedly showed fewer N-insertions in a later analysis. Apparent HLA restriction characterized most CMV-associated TCR beta chains in a later analysis.

PCR involved 60 Vbeta and 13 Jbeta primers. This table comes from immunoSEQ multiplex PCR, and its TCRdb copy is limited to in-frame clones, with some not included. The repertoire holds around 160,000 clones, with roughly three quarters as singletons. The rearrangement uses TRBV6-5 and TRBJ1-1, with 7 bases fitting TRBD1. The receptor's source is a woman aged 40 to 49 in good health and CMV-seropositive. Sequencing used PBMCs. The DNA for the CDR3 is TGTGCCAGCAGTACCGGGACAGAGAACACTGAAGCTTTCTTT. It codes for CASSTGTENTEAFF.